This TCR beta chain derives from a study of blood T cell repertoires in COVID-19. Study-wide context: Acute-phase and convalescent COVID-19 samples originated in the United States, Italy and Spain. T cells, B-cell-depleted T cells, or PBMCs supplied cDNA or gDNA.

The ends were cut back, 5 bases at V and 3 bases at J, with 11 bases in the middle. This CDR3 is built from 14 residues. The germline gives CDR1 LNHDA, CDR2 SQIVND (reference sequence). The table lists this clone with a few counts. Original methodology: Amplification of reference gene primers was used by the study to estimate nucleated cell counts. Produced via immunoSEQ multiplex PCR; TCRdb's table is partial and in-frame only. V and J calls and clone size are given by that table; D and trimming were obtained from the DNA. The table includes about 330,000 clones, 89% detected once. This clonotype was obtained from a man aged 18-30 years who had recovered from COVID-19. The chain uses TRBV19 and TRBJ1-5, with D uncertain. Material for sequencing was peripheral blood. The chain's CDR3 is CASSPPRPNQPQHF. CDR3 DNA: TGTGCCAGTAGTCCTCCGAGGCCCAATCAGCCCCAGCATTTT.